These T cell receptor beta chains were read from a single sample in a study of shared clonotypes between healthy human individuals. The protocol was immunoSEQ multiplex PCR, while the TCRdb copy is restricted to in-frame clones and leaves out a portion. The data contain approximately 1,500,000 clones, 98% of them singletons. The source material was naive CD4+ T cells sorted from blood. The receptors were sampled from a man aged 25 to 40 in good health. Both conserved end residues are part of each CDR3. A D gene is named only where the DNA matches it firmly. The size field is filled for only some rows; it gives once, few, many or a size class.

v_gene	j_gene	abundance	d_gene	CDR3nt	CDR3aa
TRBV7-8	TRBJ1-3	-	-	TGTGCCAGCAGCTTACCGAACTCTGGAAACACCATATATTTT	CASSLPNSGNTIYF
TRBV7-7	TRBJ2-5	-	-	TGTGCCAGCAGCTACCCTCGGGGACCAGGCCCAGAGACCCAGTACTTC	CASSYPRGPGPETQYF
TRBV10-3	TRBJ2-3	-	TRBD2	TGTGCCATCAGGCGAGGACTAGCGGGAGGCACAGATACGCAGTATTTT	CAIRRGLAGGTDTQYF
TRBV25-1	TRBJ2-3	-	TRBD1	TGTGCCAGCAGTGAATACACAGGGGTTACAGATACGCAGTATTTT	CASSEYTGVTDTQYF
TRBV11-3	TRBJ2-5	-	-	TGTGCCAGCAGCCTCCCCCGGGAAGAGACCCAGTACTTC	CASSLPREETQYF
TRBV6-5	TRBJ2-4	-	-	TGTGCCAGCAGGACCCTAGCCAAAAACATTCAGTACTTC	CASRTLAKNIQYF
TRBV10-3	TRBJ2-1	-	TRBD2	TGTGCCTCCCGGCCTAGCGGGAGGGTTGGCAATGAGCAGTTCTTC	CASRPSGRVGNEQFF
TRBV18	TRBJ2-7	once	-	TGTGCCAGCTCACCTGCGGAATACGAGCAGTACTTC	CASSPAEYEQYF
TRBV5-1	TRBJ1-3	-	-	TGCGCCAGCAGCGTGACAGCCTCTGGAAACACCATATATTTT	CASSVTASGNTIYF
TRBV19	TRBJ2-1	-	-	TGTGCCAGTAGTCTAAAACTCCCGGGACACTCAAATGAGCAGTTCTTC	CASSLKLPGHSNEQFF
TRBV18	TRBJ1-4	-	-	TGTGCCAGCTACAGGAGCCCCAATGAAAAACTGTTTTTT	CASYRSPNEKLFF
TRBV5-1	TRBJ2-3	-	TRBD1	TGCGCCAGCAGCCCACCGGGACAGGGGGCGGTGGCGGGAGGAGATACGCAGTATTTT	CASSPPGQGAVAGGDTQYF
TRBV25-1	TRBJ2-1	-	-	TGTGCCAGCAGCTCCGCTCGTCGGGGCAATGAGCAGTTCTTC	CASSSARRGNEQFF
TRBV5-1	TRBJ2-3	-	-	TGCGCCAGCAGCCGGAGACTTCTCCCCTCGGAAGATACGCAGTATTTT	CASSRRLLPSEDTQYF
TRBV27	TRBJ1-2	-	TRBD1	TGTGCCAGCAGTTCCGCGGGACAGGCTAACTATGGCTACACCTTC	CASSSAGQANYGYTF
TRBV7-2	TRBJ2-7	-	-	TGTGCCAGCAGCTTAACCGGGACAACGACAAACGAGCAGTACTTC	CASSLTGTTTNEQYF